This passage covers 30 T cell receptor beta chains from one sample sequenced in a study of T-cell reconstitution after alpha-beta-depleted transplantation in children. The authors prepared the TCRbeta library with unique molecular identifiers. TCRdb re-analysed the PCR reads in MiXCR, keeping a single row per CDR3 protein. The sample records about 690,000 distinct CDR3 sequences, around 17% being singletons. Source: PBMCs from the stem cell graft donor, taken from the stem cell graft. The receptor set was obtained from a human donor who donated a stem cell graft to a child with acute myeloid leukemia.

The chain uses TRBV9 and TRBJ2-1; D perhaps matches TRBD2 (6 bases). The V gene's germline CDR1 is SGDLS and CDR2 YYNGEE. The CDR3 covers 13 residues. V gave up 3 bases and J gave up 8 bases, with 12 bases separating them. CDR3 coding DNA: TGTGCCAGCAGCGGGGAGGAGGTGCATGAGCAGTTCTTC. As protein: CASSGEEVHEQFF. Complete variable domain (other parts from reference TRBV9 and TRBJ2-1): DSGVTQTPKHLITATGQRVTLRCSPRSGDLSVYWYQQSLDQGLQFLIQYYNGEERAKGNILERFSAQQFPDLHSELNLSSLELGDSALYFCASSGEEVHEQFFGPGTRLTVL.

The genes are TRBV24-1 and TRBJ2-7, with 8 bases lining up with TRBD1. V shed 2 bases, J shed 2 bases, and the junction held 4 bases outside the gene matches. This CDR3 is 15 amino acids long. CDR1 and CDR2 from the germline V gene are KGHDR and SFDVKD. CDR3 region: CATSDSGTGAYEQYF. CDR3 nucleotide sequence: TGTGCCACCAGTGATTCTGGGACAGGAGCCTACGAGCAGTACTTC.

This clonotype was counted at least ten times. The chain links TRBV12-3 or TRBV12-4 to TRBJ2-1; 8 bases are a match to TRBD2. The ends lost 5 bases at V and 9 bases at J; junction bases unmatched: 9. The CDR3 is 14 amino acids. CDR3 in amino acids: CASSTSGPVVEQFF. The CDR3 DNA reads TGTGCCAGCAGTACTAGCGGACCTGTAGTTGAGCAGTTCTTC.

This clonotype showed up just a few times. This chain joins TRBV4-3 and TRBJ1-4; D remains ambiguous. Germline V gene sequence: CDR1 LGHNA, CDR2 YSLEER. V was trimmed by 4 bases and J by 4 bases, leaving 16 bases between them. This CDR3 has 16 amino acids. The CDR3 reads CASSLRDGDFNEKLFF. The CDR3, as DNA: TGCGCCAGCAGCCTCCGTGACGGGGATTTTAATGAAAAACTGTTTTTT.

The chain joins TRBV28 to TRBJ2-7; D ambiguous. Germline assignment: CDR1 MDHEN and CDR2 SYDVKM. V was pared by 5 bases and J by 3 bases, with 11 bases between. The CDR3 contains 13 residues. The CDR3 reads CASSPGSYYEQYV. The CDR3 bases are TGTGCCAGCAGTCCCGGGTCCTACTACGAGCAGTACGTC.

The V gene is TRBV12-3 or TRBV12-4, the J gene TRBJ1-2, with D perhaps TRBD1 (5 bases). CDR3 length: 13 amino acids. The V gene lost 5 bases and the J gene lost 5 bases, with 12 bases spanning the gap. The CDR3 reads CASSPPGTYGYTF. CDR3 bases: TGTGCCAGCAGTCCCCCCGGGACTTATGGCTACACCTTC.

This clonotype was counted many times. This rearrangement joins TRBV20-1 to TRBJ2-1; possibly TRBD2 for D (5 bases). The V and J ends lost 3 bases and 9 bases respectively, with 21 bases between them. CDR1 is DFQATT and CDR2 is SNEGSKA in the germline V gene (reference sequence). The CDR3 loop spans 15 amino acids. DNA for the CDR3: TGCAGTGCTAGGGTTCCGGAGGAGCGGATCACTGAGCAGTTCTTC. Its translation is CSARVPEERITEQFF.

As to this clonotype: Just one base apart from a much larger clone, this may be a read error. CDR3 bases: TGTGCCAGCAGTGAAGCGCTTGGACCAGGAAGAGATCAGCCCCAGCATTTT. Protein: CASSEALGPGRDQPQHF. This chain connects TRBV2 to TRBJ1-5, with no clear D. Germline V gives CDR1 SNHLY, CDR2 FYNNEI. With 0 bases removed from V and 5 bases from J, the gap between germline ends came to 17 bases. The CDR3 runs 17 residues.

J is TRBJ2-7 and V is TRBV2, with 8 positions matching TRBD2. Germline values: CDR1 SNHLY, CDR2 FYNNEI. V was pared by 5 bases and J by 2 bases, with 8 bases of the junction left unmatched. The CDR3 covers 15 residues. This chain's CDR3 is CASSPYRGGTYEQYF. DNA of the CDR3: TGTGCCAGCAGTCCCTACCGGGGGGGAACCTACGAGCAGTACTTC.

This clonotype has more than one count but fewer than ten. CDR3 bases: TGTGCCAGCAGCCTGCCGGGACTAGCGGGAAATGAGCAGTTCTTC. It translates to CASSLPGLAGNEQFF. The gene calls are TRBV7-3 and TRBJ2-1, with TRBD2 identical over 13 bases. This CDR3 has 15 residues. V shed 5 bases, J shed 7 bases, and the junction held 5 bases outside the gene matches. CDR1 SGHTA and CDR2 FQGTGA come from the germline V gene.

The chain recombines TRBV4-2 with TRBJ1-5; D is undetermined. The CDR3 has 16 residues. Between the trimmed V and J ends, which lost 0 bases and 6 bases, there was a span of 15 bases. Germline V gene sequence: CDR1 LGHNA, CDR2 YNFKEQ. CDR3 loop: CASSQDGGKKGQPQHF. In DNA, the CDR3 is TGTGCCAGCAGCCAAGATGGAGGGAAAAAGGGTCAGCCCCAGCATTTT.

The rearrangement uses TRBV7-8 and TRBJ1-2; D not resolved. Germline V gene data show CDR1 as SGHVS and CDR2 as FQNEAQ. This CDR3 contains 11 residues. Trimming cost V 5 bases and J 6 bases, with 7 bases left between them. This CDR3 is CASSMWDGYTF. The CDR3 nucleotides are TGTGCCAGCAGCATGTGGGATGGCTACACCTTC.

This clonotype was observed a few times. The chain couples TRBV6-5 to TRBJ2-1, with D unresolved. CDR3 size: 17 residues. The ends were cut back, 7 bases at V and 3 bases at J, with 22 bases in the middle. Germline V CDR1 and CDR2: MNHEY, SVGAGI. CDR3 sequence reads: CASKSTAQSRNYNEQFF. CDR3 coding DNA: TGTGCCAGCAAGTCTACCGCCCAAAGCCGGAACTACAATGAGCAGTTCTTC.

This rearrangement joins TRBV7-2 to TRBJ2-5; D is ambiguous. Trimming took 5 bases from V and 0 from J, leaving 13 bases between them. Germline V gene data show CDR1 as SGHTA and CDR2 as FQGNSA. The CDR3 spans 15 residues. In DNA, the CDR3 is TGTGCCAGCAGCCTACGATTCCACTACCAAGAGACCCAGTACTTC. Translated: CASSLRFHYQETQYF.

This chain connects TRBV7-2 to TRBJ1-5; D is perhaps TRBD1 (6 bases). This CDR3 is 14 amino acids long. V dropped 5 bases and J dropped 6 bases, with 14 bases sitting between them. Per the germline V gene, CDR1 is SGHTA and CDR2 is FQGNSA. The CDR3 DNA follows: TGTGCCAGCAGCCCCGAGGGGGGCACTCAGCCCCAGCATTTT. The encoded protein is CASSPEGGTQPQHF.

The chain joins TRBV25-1 to TRBJ1-4; D call uncertain. This CDR3 spans 15 amino acids. The ends were cut back, 3 bases at V and 4 bases at J, with 12 bases in the middle. Germline CDR1 is MGHDK and CDR2 is SYGVNS. CDR3 loop: CASSDLRENNEKLFF. Written as DNA, the CDR3 is TGTGCCAGCAGTGACCTACGAGAGAATAATGAAAAACTGTTTTTT.

This clonotype was seen repeatedly, ten times or more. The chain carries TRBV20-1 and TRBJ2-6, with TRBD2 as a possible D gene (5 bases). The germline gives CDR1 DFQATT, CDR2 SNEGSKA (reference sequence). The CDR3 has 17 residues. V was shortened by 5 bases and J by 0 bases, with 17 bases between the two germline ends. This CDR3 is CSARGGLTGSGANVLTF. CDR3 nucleotides: TGCAGTGCTCGAGGAGGTTTGACGGGCTCTGGGGCCAACGTCCTGACTTTC.

At least ten counts were recorded for this clonotype. The chain links TRBV29-1 to TRBJ1-5, with D maybe TRBD1 (5 bases). Per the germline V gene, CDR1 is SQVTM and CDR2 is ANQGSEA. The CDR3 contains 13 residues. The V gene lost 4 bases and the J gene lost 3 bases, with 10 bases spanning the gap. CDR3 sequence: CSVGWGNNQPQHF. The CDR3 region has the DNA TGCAGCGTTGGCTGGGGGAACAATCAGCCCCAGCATTTT.

This clonotype has at least ten counts. The chain has TRBV6-1 and TRBJ2-2; no reliable D call. The CDR3 sequence is 13 residues long. Germline CDR1 is MNHNS and CDR2 is SASEGT. The germline V and J ends were trimmed by 7 bases and 4 bases, with 10 bases remaining between them. This CDR3 reads CASIGRRTGELFF. CDR3 sequence (DNA): TGTGCCAGCATCGGCCGTCGCACCGGGGAGCTGTTTTTT.

This clonotype has more than one count but fewer than ten. The chain couples TRBV11-1 to TRBJ2-1, with 8 bases that match TRBD2. Per germline, CDR1 SGHAT and CDR2 FQDESV (reference sequence). Losses at the gene ends were 1 base for V and 4 bases for J; bases not matched to a gene: 12. The CDR3 has 18 residues. CDR3 residues: CASSLVALAEILYNEQFF. As DNA, the CDR3 is TGTGCCAGCAGCTTAGTAGCACTAGCGGAAATACTATACAATGAGCAGTTCTTC.

This clonotype was found a few times. V usage is TRBV5-6 and J usage is TRBJ1-5, with 8 nucleotides matching TRBD1. Germline assignment: CDR1 SGHDT and CDR2 YYEEEE. V shed 0 bases, J shed 7 bases, and the junction held 9 bases outside the gene matches. This CDR3 has 16 amino acids. The CDR3 is CASSLGGDRKGQPQHF. The DNA of the CDR3 is TGTGCCAGCAGCTTGGGGGGGGACAGGAAGGGGCAGCCCCAGCATTTT.

The genes are TRBV12-5 and TRBJ2-3; TRBD1 might be the D (5 bases). Trimming removed 4 bases from V and 0 bases from J, with 20 bases in between. CDR3 size: 18 residues. Germline V lookup: CDR1 LGHNT, CDR2 FRNRAP. The CDR3 coding sequence is TGTGCTAGTGGTTCGCCCCAACTACAGGACACTAGCACAGATACGCAGTATTTT. It yields the protein CASGSPQLQDTSTDTQYF.

This clonotype was seen many times. The chain links TRBV20-1 to TRBJ1-1; a weak D match, TRBD1 (6 bases). The CDR3 consists of 12 residues. Between the trimmed V and J ends, which lost 3 bases and 4 bases, there was a span of 9 bases. The germline gives CDR1 DFQATT, CDR2 SNEGSKA (reference sequence). The CDR3 region is CSASRGFTEAFF. DNA of the CDR3: TGCAGTGCTAGCAGGGGATTCACTGAAGCTTTCTTT.

The table lists this clonotype with a few counts. This chain joins TRBV4-3 and TRBJ2-7; D unclear. V lost 1 base and J 6 bases, leaving 10 bases between the germline ends. This CDR3 contains 13 residues. Germline V gives CDR1 LGHNA, CDR2 YSLEER. CDR3 region: CASSQGEAREQYF. The CDR3 nucleotides read TGCGCCAGCAGCCAAGGTGAAGCTCGCGAGCAGTACTTC.

This clonotype was counted ten times or more. The gene calls are TRBV5-1 and TRBJ2-1; a weak D match, TRBD2 (6 bases). Germline V CDR1 and CDR2: SGHRS, YFSETQ. Trimming stripped 0 bases from V and 9 bases from J, with 10 bases between. There are 13 residues in the CDR3. The CDR3 loop reads CASSLEEGTEQFF. CDR3 sequence (DNA): TGCGCCAGCAGCTTGGAGGAGGGAACTGAGCAGTTCTTC.

This clonotype showed up many times. V usage is TRBV20-1 and J usage is TRBJ1-5; tentatively, D is TRBD1 (5 bases). The CDR3 contains 15 residues. Deletions cut 3 bases from V and 0 bases from J, with 12 bases between. The V gene's germline CDR1 is DFQATT and CDR2 SNEGSKA (reference sequence). The CDR3 nucleotides read TGCAGTGCTAGCAAGGGGTTCGATAGCAATCAGCCCCAGCATTTT. Its protein is CSASKGFDSNQPQHF.

Ten or more counts support this clonotype. V is TRBV6-2 or TRBV6-3 and J is TRBJ2-7; D perhaps matches TRBD1 (5 bases). In germline, CDR1 is MNHEY, CDR2 SVGEGT. V dropped 2 bases and J dropped 2 bases, with 7 bases sitting between them. This CDR3 contains 13 residues. CDR3 in amino acids: CASSYAGTYEQYF. DNA of the CDR3: TGTGCCAGCAGTTACGCAGGGACCTACGAGCAGTACTTC.

The V gene is TRBV2, the J gene TRBJ2-2, with D perhaps TRBD2 (6 bases). Per germline, CDR1 SNHLY and CDR2 FYNNEI. The CDR3 length is 14 residues. Deletions cut 6 bases from V and 1 base from J, with 9 bases between. Written as DNA, the CDR3 is TGTGCCAGCAGCGGGGGTTGGAACACCGGGGAGCTGTTTTTT. Translation: CASSGGWNTGELFF.

This clonotype has ten or more counts. The chain couples TRBV20-1 to TRBJ2-2, with TRBD2 identical over 8 bases. The CDR3 has 14 residues. Germline CDR1 DFQATT, CDR2 SNEGSKA (reference sequence). The J segment lost 7 bases and the V segment lost 5 bases, leaving 9 bases of the junction unmatched. The CDR3 sequence is CSAFDGGAGGELFF. The CDR3 DNA sequence: TGCAGTGCTTTTGACGGGGGGGCCGGCGGGGAGCTGTTTTTT.

The table lists this clonotype with many counts. CDR3 bases: TGCAGTGCTAGAGGGGAGACCAATGAAAAACTGTTTTTT. Translated, it gives CSARGETNEKLFF. The V gene is TRBV20-1, the J gene TRBJ1-4; D is ambiguous. From germline, CDR1 is DFQATT and CDR2 SNEGSKA (reference sequence). The CDR3 is 13 residues long. The ends were cut back, 1 base at V and 5 bases at J, with 8 bases in the middle.